This paragraph covers one TCR beta chain sequence. Its antigen is still unknown. It was 5'RACE with constant-segment primers that produced the TCR alpha and TCR beta cDNA libraries, which carried sample barcodes and UMIs. From the 5' RACE reads, TCRdb called clonotypes with MiXCR, one entry per CDR3 protein. The sample includes about 310,000 distinct CDR3 sequences, 15% to 20% seen only once; the top ten take around 21%. This sample was taken from a study of T-cell memory formation after mild COVID-19. Study conclusions and caveats: Several responding clones turned up in pre-infection memory, indicating that cross-reactive memory may have taken part.

The clonotype originates from a man between 18 and 35 years old who had mild COVID-19 (a few samples of this study predate the infection). Cell type and time point are not known. Sequences were obtained from PBMCs or a T cell subset sorted from them (not recorded which).

This chain's CDR3 is CASSLGQGVSTEAFF. CDR3 coding DNA: TGCGCCAGCAGCTTAGGACAGGGGGTATCCACTGAAGCTTTCTTT. The chain carries TRBV5-1 and TRBJ1-1, with 10 positions matching TRBD1. CDR1 SGHRS and CDR2 YFSETQ come from the germline V gene. V shed 2 bases, J shed 4 bases, and the junction held 5 bases outside the gene matches. The CDR3 has 15 residues.